This TCR beta chain comes out of a study of identical twins. General study findings and limits: There was more out-of-frame TCR alpha sharing in monozygotic twins than models estimated. A cross-sectional statistical analysis, not follow-up of the same donors, supported the conclusions. Insertions were reduced in abundant cord blood beta clonotypes but not in memory repertoires.

One entry per CDR3 protein, called by TCRdb with MiXCR from the 5' RACE reads. The sample contains 450,000 or so distinct CDR3 sequences, 13% to 15% of which appear only once. The length of the CDR3 is 15 residues. CDR1 and CDR2 from the germline V gene are SGHKS and YYEKEE (reference sequence). Trimming pared 2 bases from V and 3 bases from J, leaving 15 bases between. This clonotype was observed a handful of times. Its cognate antigen is unknown. The sample also formed part of further work on yellow fever vaccine responses in identical twins.

The J gene is TRBJ2-7, the V gene TRBV5-5; D call uncertain. Sequencing was performed on CD4+ T cells sorted from blood. The clonotype originates from a woman younger than 35 in good health. CDR3: CASSFFYQQSYEQYF. CDR3 DNA: TGTGCCAGCAGCTTTTTCTACCAACAAAGCTACGAGCAGTACTTC.